Each of the 26 T cell receptor beta chains below was sequenced from the same sample in a study of human T cells and chemical hapten exposure. Each CDR3 protein gets one entry after TCRdb re-called the RACE reads with MiXCR. The table includes approximately 46,000 distinct CDR3 sequences, approximately 9.7% detected once. Time point indicated: patch test 2, 6 weeks after DPC sensitization. Treatment in this sample: therapeutic diphenylcyclopropenone sensitization with weekly scalp DPC. Unfractionated whole blood yielded the extracted total RNA. The sequencing used whole blood, collected in connection with sensitization to the hapten diphenylcyclopropenone (DPC). All receptors come from a woman aged 25 to 45 with alopecia areata. Some clones in this sample may be carry-over from other donors' samples.

The table lists this clonotype with many counts. CDR3 sequence reads: CASTVGRNTEAFF. The CDR3 DNA sequence: TGTGCCAGCACCGTAGGGCGCAACACTGAAGCTTTCTTT. V and J are TRBV25-1 and TRBJ1-1, with D unresolved. The length of the CDR3 is 13 residues. Looked up from germline, CDR1 is MGHDK and CDR2 is SYGVNS. Trimming stripped 7 bases from V and 2 bases from J, with 11 bases between.

This clonotype was counted between two and nine times. The V gene is TRBV7-2, the J gene TRBJ2-7; the D is unclear. This CDR3 has 14 amino acids. The germline V gene has CDR1 SGHTA and CDR2 FQGNSA. The ends were cut back, 5 bases at V and 5 bases at J, with 16 bases in the middle. The CDR3 region is CASSPEVATHEQYF. The CDR3 region has the DNA TGTGCCAGCAGCCCCGAGGTGGCTACGCACGAGCAGTACTTC.

The chain links TRBV2 to TRBJ1-2; 8 bases are a match to TRBD1. Germline CDR1 is SNHLY and CDR2 is FYNNEI. Trimming at V came to 2 bases and at J to 13 bases, leaving 9 bases not matched to a gene. The CDR3 contains 13 residues. In DNA form, the CDR3 reads TGTGCCAGCAGTGAATCACAGGGGGGCGAGACCACCTTC. This translates into CASSESQGGETTF.

Many counts were recorded for this clonotype. The chain joins TRBV2 to TRBJ2-1; D remains ambiguous. The CDR3 is 11 residues long. V shed 9 bases and J shed 2 bases, with 5 bases lying between them. CDR1 is SNHLY, CDR2 FYNNEI, per germline. The CDR3 nucleotides read TGTGCCAGTAGTACCTACAATGAGCAGTTCTTC. Its translation: CASSTYNEQFF.

This clonotype was counted many times. The chain uses TRBV19 and TRBJ1-1; D not resolved. The CDR3 consists of 14 residues. With 3 bases removed from V and 1 base from J, the gap between germline ends came to 9 bases. Germline CDR1 reads LNHDA; CDR2 reads SQIVND (reference sequence). As DNA, the CDR3 is TGTGCCAGTAGTATTGACGGATGGAACACTGAAGCTTTCTTT. Protein: CASSIDGWNTEAFF. Drawing the rest from reference TRBV19 and TRBJ1-1, the complete variable domain is DGGITQSPKYLFRKEGQNVTLSCEQNLNHDAMYWYRQDPGQGLRLIYYSQIVNDFQKGDIAEGYSVSREKKESFPLTVTSAQKNPTAFYLCASSIDGWNTEAFFGQGTRLTVV.

There are a few counts of this clonotype. This chain uses TRBV29-1 with TRBJ1-2; D gene uncertain. The germline V and J ends were trimmed by 6 bases and 2 bases, with 10 bases remaining between them. CDR1 is SQVTM, CDR2 ANQGSEA, per germline. The CDR3 extends over 12 amino acids. CDR3 region: CSVRPGNYGYTF. The CDR3 nucleotides read TGCAGCGTGAGGCCGGGGAACTATGGCTACACCTTC.

In this sample, this clonotype turned up many times. This sequence joins TRBV7-6 and TRBJ1-4; no reliable D call. Trimming pared 4 bases from V and 8 bases from J, leaving 11 bases between. The germline V gene has CDR1 SGHVS and CDR2 FNYEAQ. There are 13 residues in the CDR3. The CDR3 DNA sequence: TGTGCCAGCAGCTCCGGGCCGGGGGAAAAACTGTTTTTT. Amino acid sequence: CASSSGPGEKLFF.

The V gene is TRBV5-6, the J gene TRBJ2-2; possibly TRBD1 for D (7 bases). Deletions cut 6 bases from V and 4 bases from J, with 13 bases between. Germline CDR1 SGHDT, CDR2 YYEEEE. This CDR3 comprises 14 residues. CDR3 region: CASIPRGATGELFF. Written as DNA, the CDR3 is TGTGCCAGCATACCCAGGGGGGCCACCGGGGAGCTGTTTTTT.

This clonotype was seen many times. V usage is TRBV6-2 or TRBV6-3 and J usage is TRBJ2-7; D might be TRBD1 (6 bases). Germline-derived CDR1 and CDR2 are MNHEY and SVGEGT. The CDR3 totals 14 residues. Trimming cost V 2 bases and J 3 bases, with 11 bases left between them. The CDR3 region has the DNA TGTGCCAGCAGTTACCCGACAGGACTCTACGAGCAGTACTTC. It translates to CASSYPTGLYEQYF.

V usage is TRBV2 and J usage is TRBJ1-1; 7 bases agree with TRBD1. J gave up 0 bases and V 10 bases, and 11 bases lay outside the gene matches. Germline V lookup: CDR1 SNHLY, CDR2 FYNNEI. The CDR3 consists of 15 residues. CDR3 sequence (DNA): TGTGCCACCCATAGACAGGGTACAATGAACACTGAAGCTTTCTTT. The encoded protein is CATHRQGTMNTEAFF.

This chain joins TRBV12-3 or TRBV12-4 and TRBJ2-5, with TRBD1 matching 9 bases. Trimming took 5 bases from V and 2 from J; bases not matched to a gene: 12. This CDR3 has 17 residues. The CDR3 protein is CASSLFWGQGKQETQYF. The CDR3 bases are TGTGCCAGCAGTCTTTTCTGGGGACAGGGCAAACAAGAGACCCAGTACTTC.

This chain uses TRBV9 with TRBJ1-1; D is unresolved. CDR1 is SGDLS, CDR2 YYNGEE, per germline. Trimming took 0 bases from V and 5 from J, leaving 11 bases between them. The CDR3 has 14 amino acids. The CDR3 sequence: CASSVVSGRTEAFF. CDR3 DNA sequence: TGTGCCAGCAGCGTAGTATCAGGTAGAACTGAAGCTTTCTTT.

This clonotype was counted many times. The J gene is TRBJ1-2, the V gene TRBV25-1, with TRBD1 identical over 7 bases. This CDR3 comprises 14 residues. From germline, CDR1 is MGHDK and CDR2 SYGVNS. The J segment lost 4 bases and the V segment lost 7 bases, leaving 9 bases of the junction unmatched. The CDR3 here is CASTTGEFAYGYTF. In nucleotides, the CDR3 is TGTGCCAGCACTACAGGGGAATTTGCCTATGGCTACACCTTC.

The chain carries TRBV2 and TRBJ2-1; the match to TRBD2 covers 7 bases. The CDR3 runs 12 residues. V gave up 6 bases and J gave up 10 bases; unmatched junction bases: 6. CDR1 and CDR2 (germline): SNHLY, FYNNEI. The CDR3 is CASSETSDEQFF. In nucleotides, the CDR3 is TGTGCCAGCAGCGAAACTAGCGACGAGCAGTTCTTC.

V and J are TRBV28 and TRBJ1-4; a possible D gene is TRBD1 (5 bases). This CDR3 is built from 14 residues. The germline V gene encodes CDR1 MDHEN and CDR2 SYDVKM. Between the trimmed V and J ends, which lost 5 bases and 3 bases, there was a span of 10 bases. CDR3 DNA sequence: TGTGCCAGCAGTCCCGGAGGGGCTAATGAAAAACTGTTTTTT. It encodes CASSPGGANEKLFF. The full variable domain, in which reference TRBV28 and TRBJ1-4 provide the parts outside the CDR3, is DVKVTQSSRYLVKRTGEKVFLECVQDMDHENMFWYRQDPGLGLRLIYFSYDVKMKEKGDIPEGYSVSREKKERFSLILESASTNQTSMYLCASSPGGANEKLFFGSGTQLSVL.

This chain links TRBV11-2 with TRBJ2-7; D might be TRBD1 (6 bases). The V end was cut by 2 bases, the J end by 6 bases, with 14 bases between. The CDR3 spans 14 residues. Germline CDR1 reads SGHAT; CDR2 reads FQNNGV. The CDR3 region is CASSLNRAIPEQYF. The CDR3 DNA follows: TGTGCCAGCAGCTTAAACAGGGCGATCCCCGAGCAGTACTTC.

This clonotype has a count of ten or more. V is TRBV11-2 and J is TRBJ2-7; D is possibly TRBD2 (8 bases). Per the germline V gene, CDR1 is SGHAT and CDR2 is FQNNGV. CDR3 length equals 18 residues. V shed 5 bases and J shed 0 bases, with 23 bases lying between them. The CDR3 reads CASSPTGRMRGASYEQYF. The CDR3 DNA sequence: TGTGCCAGCAGCCCGACAGGGAGGATGCGGGGGGCCTCCTACGAGCAGTACTTC.

This clonotype was counted a few times. The V call is TRBV28, the J call TRBJ1-2; D is unresolved. The germline CDR1 and CDR2 sequences are MDHEN and SYDVKM. The CDR3 spans 12 residues. The ends were cut back, 6 bases at V and 4 bases at J, with 9 bases in the middle. CDR3 in DNA: TGTGCCAGCAGCGGCGAGACCTATGGCTACACCTTC. This codes for CASSGETYGYTF.

The J gene is TRBJ2-3, the V gene TRBV11-2, with a possible D match to TRBD2 (6 bases). V lost 7 bases to trimming and J lost 2 bases, with 16 bases between them. The CDR3 is 15 amino acids. Germline V gene lookup returns CDR1 SGHAT and CDR2 FQNNGV. CDR3 sequence: CASTERGFNTDTQYF. The CDR3 region has the DNA TGTGCCAGCACCGAACGGGGGTTTAACACAGATACGCAGTATTTT.

In this sample, this clonotype turned up a few times. The genes are TRBV7-9 and TRBJ1-1; D ambiguous. The CDR3 consists of 12 residues. Looked up from germline, CDR1 is SEHNR and CDR2 is FQNEAQ (reference sequence). Trimming left V 1 base short and J 7 bases short, with 7 bases between. This CDR3 reads CASSLGPSEAFF. CDR3 in DNA: TGTGCCAGCAGCTTAGGACCCAGTGAAGCTTTCTTT.

This clonotype was seen ten or more times. V gene TRBV7-6 combines with J gene TRBJ2-2; TRBD2 matches 10 bases. The CDR3 consists of 16 residues. Germline V gives CDR1 SGHVS, CDR2 FNYEAQ. The V and J ends lost 8 bases and 4 bases, in that order; junction bases with no gene match: 10. CDR3 loop: CASQKSGGASTGELFF. The CDR3 DNA reads as TGTGCCAGCCAGAAAAGCGGGGGGGCCTCCACCGGGGAGCTGTTTTTT.

This sequence joins TRBV4-2 and TRBJ2-7; D tentatively fits TRBD1 or TRBD2 (7 bases each). V lost 1 base, J lost 3 bases, and 19 bases lay in between. CDR1 is LGHNA and CDR2 is YNFKEQ in the germline V gene. CDR3 size: 17 residues. CDR3 sequence (DNA): TGTGCCAGCAGCCAAGTCGCAGGGGGGGAATTAATCTACGAGCAGTACTTC. This gives the protein CASSQVAGGELIYEQYF.

This sequence joins TRBV12-3 or TRBV12-4 and TRBJ2-1; 10 positions agree with TRBD2. The CDR3 is made up of 15 amino acids. Trimming cost V 6 bases and J 2 bases; bases outside gene matches: 4. The CDR3 region is CASSRGLAAYNEQFF. CDR3 nucleotide sequence: TGTGCCAGCAGCCGAGGACTAGCGGCCTACAATGAGCAGTTCTTC.

This chain links TRBV6-6 with TRBJ2-7, with TRBD1 as a possible D gene (6 bases). Trimming removed 2 bases from V and 2 bases from J, with 13 bases in between. Germline CDR1 MNHNY, CDR2 SVGAGI (reference sequence). The CDR3 extends over 15 amino acids. The CDR3, as DNA: TGTGCCAGCAGTTACGCGACAGGTCTAACCTACGAGCAGTACTTC. Its translation is CASSYATGLTYEQYF.

The chain carries TRBV9 and TRBJ1-3, with D maybe TRBD1 (5 bases). The CDR3 extends over 16 amino acids. Trimming removed 0 bases from V and 2 bases from J, with 12 bases in between. Germline V gene sequence: CDR1 SGDLS, CDR2 YYNGEE. This chain's CDR3 is CASSVVEGTAGNTIYF. The CDR3 nucleotides read TGTGCCAGCAGCGTAGTGGAGGGGACGGCTGGAAACACCATATATTTT.

CDR3 in DNA: TGTGCCAGCAGCTGGTTGGGACTAGCATCTGAGCAGTTCTTC. Encoded protein: CASSWLGLASEQFF. V usage is TRBV7-9 and J usage is TRBJ2-1; 9 positions match TRBD2. V shed 4 bases and J 9 bases; nucleotides not matched to a gene: 7. Germline V lookup: CDR1 SEHNR, CDR2 FQNEAQ (reference sequence). The CDR3 runs 14 residues.